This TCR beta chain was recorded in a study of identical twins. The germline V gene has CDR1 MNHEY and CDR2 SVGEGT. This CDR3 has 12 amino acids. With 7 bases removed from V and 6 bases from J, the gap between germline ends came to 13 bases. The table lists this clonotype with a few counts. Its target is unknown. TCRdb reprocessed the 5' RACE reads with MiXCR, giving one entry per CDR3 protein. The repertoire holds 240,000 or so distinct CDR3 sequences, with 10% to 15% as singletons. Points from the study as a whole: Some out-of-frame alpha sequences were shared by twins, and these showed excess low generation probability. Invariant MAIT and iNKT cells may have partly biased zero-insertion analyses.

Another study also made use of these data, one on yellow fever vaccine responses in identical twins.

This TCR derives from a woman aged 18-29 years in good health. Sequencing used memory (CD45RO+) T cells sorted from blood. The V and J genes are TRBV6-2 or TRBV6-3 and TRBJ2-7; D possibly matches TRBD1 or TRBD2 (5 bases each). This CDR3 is CASTSGTGEQYF. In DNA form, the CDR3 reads TGTGCCAGCACCTCGGGGACGGGCGAGCAGTACTTC.